A single sample gave rise to the 22 T cell receptor beta chains below, sequenced in a study of cytomegalovirus exposure and HLA in healthy donors. Both 60 Vbeta primers and 13 Jbeta primers went into the PCR. Profiling relied on immunoSEQ multiplex PCR, and the TCRdb table lists in-frame clones only, not all of them. The sample holds approximately 150,000 clones, roughly 80% seen once. The sample was PBMCs. The receptors stem from a male donor in good health and CMV-seronegative.

V usage is TRBV28 and J usage is TRBJ1-6; the match to TRBD1 covers 11 bases. The length of the CDR3 is 15 residues. Germline V gene sequence: CDR1 MDHEN, CDR2 SYDVKM. Trimming took 5 bases from V and 5 from J; bases not matched to a gene: 2. CDR3 region: CASSKGQGDNSPLHF. In DNA, the CDR3 is TGTGCCAGCAGTAAGGGACAGGGGGATAATTCACCCCTCCACTTT.

V is TRBV4-1 and J is TRBJ1-1; D remains unclear. V lost 0 bases and J lost 1, with 6 bases in between. Germline V gene sequence: CDR1 MGHRA, CDR2 YSYEKL. The CDR3 has 14 amino acids. The CDR3 DNA reads as TGCGCCAGCAGCCAAGATTCGGGGAACACTGAAGCTTTCTTT. This sequence encodes CASSQDSGNTEAFF.

The chain recombines TRBV5-4 with TRBJ2-1; 7 bases match TRBD2. Germline V CDR1 and CDR2: SGHNT, YYREEE (reference sequence). Unmatched junction bases numbered 6, after V lost 0 bases and J lost 3 bases. The CDR3 is made up of 16 amino acids. For the CDR3, the DNA is TGTGCCAGCAGCTTGGGCGCTGGGGGGGGCTACAATGAGCAGTTCTTC. It translates to CASSLGAGGGYNEQFF.

The chain couples TRBV5-1 to TRBJ2-1; 12 bases match TRBD2. This CDR3 region has 17 residues. The germline CDR1 and CDR2 sequences are SGHRS and YFSETQ. J was trimmed by 6 bases and V by 0 bases; bases with no gene match: 7. This CDR3 reads CASSLDALAGGLNEQFF. The CDR3 DNA reads TGCGCCAGCAGCTTGGACGCGCTAGCGGGGGGGCTCAATGAGCAGTTCTTC.

The V and J genes are TRBV6-1 and TRBJ2-7; 8 nucleotides match TRBD1. The CDR3 covers 15 residues. The germline gives CDR1 MNHNS, CDR2 SASEGT. V lost 3 bases to trimming and J lost 4 bases; unmatched junction nucleotides: 8. As DNA, the CDR3 is TGTGCCAGCAGTGACCCCTGGGGGACAGGTTACGAGCAGTACTTC. It codes for CASSDPWGTGYEQYF.

The gene calls are TRBV4-3 and TRBJ2-1, with a tentative D call TRBD1 (6 bases). CDR1 and CDR2 (germline): LGHNA, YSLEER. The CDR3 length is 16 residues. V was clipped by 0 bases and J by 2 bases, with 11 bases between them. CDR3 DNA: TGCGCCAGCAGCCAAGAAGTCCAGGGGACCTACAATGAGCAGTTCTTC. Its protein product is CASSQEVQGTYNEQFF.

The gene calls are TRBV4-1 and TRBJ1-1; 7 nucleotides line up with TRBD1. The V gene's germline CDR1 is MGHRA and CDR2 YSYEKL. The CDR3 loop spans 14 amino acids. The J segment lost 8 bases and the V segment lost 7 bases, leaving 13 bases of the junction unmatched. CDR3 sequence reads: CASTTGQVSEEAFF. CDR3 nucleotides: TGCGCCAGCACAACCGGACAGGTTAGCGAGGAAGCTTTCTTT.

This clone was observed once. The chain uses TRBV5-4 and TRBJ2-7; TRBD2 aligns across 11 bases. There are 16 residues in the CDR3. V lost 4 bases, J lost 0 bases, and 6 bases stayed unmatched. CDR1 and CDR2 from the germline V gene are SGHNT and YYREEE (reference sequence). The CDR3 region is CASSRGTSGSSYEQYF. The DNA for the CDR3 is TGTGCCAGCAGCCGAGGGACTAGCGGTAGCTCCTACGAGCAGTACTTC.

V gene TRBV7-9 combines with J gene TRBJ2-1; the D gene is possibly TRBD1 (5 bases). Trimming took off 1 base at V and 5 bases at J, with 12 bases between the two ends. Germline CDR1 reads SEHNR; CDR2 reads FQNEAQ (reference sequence). The CDR3 is 15 residues long. The CDR3 reads CASSLGQGYNNEQFF. The DNA of the CDR3 is TGTGCCAGCAGCTTAGGCCAGGGATACAACAATGAGCAGTTCTTC. The full variable domain, in which reference TRBV7-9 and TRBJ2-1 provide the parts outside the CDR3, is DTGVSQNPRHKITKRGQNVTFRCDPISEHNRLYWYRQTLGQGPEFLTYFQNEAQLEKSRLLSDRFSAERPKGSFSTLEIQRTEQGDSAMYLCASSLGQGYNNEQFFGPGTRLTVL.

The chain is built from TRBV5-1 and TRBJ2-3; 8 bases are a match to TRBD1. Germline V gene data show CDR1 as SGHRS and CDR2 as YFSETQ. The CDR3 totals 15 residues. The V segment lost 0 bases and the J segment 1 base; nucleotides outside the gene matches: 1. CDR3 protein: CASSLGDRRTDTQYF. The CDR3 DNA reads as TGCGCCAGCAGCTTGGGGGACAGGCGCACAGATACGCAGTATTTT.

This chain joins TRBV5-1 and TRBJ2-5; 8 nucleotides align to TRBD2. This CDR3 is built from 15 residues. The ends lost 8 bases at V and 5 bases at J; junction bases unmatched: 14. CDR1 SGHRS and CDR2 YFSETQ come from the germline V gene. CDR3 protein: CASERRGGAEETQYF. In DNA, the CDR3 is TGCGCCAGTGAACGTCGGGGGGGGGCCGAGGAGACCCAGTACTTC.

The chain is built from TRBV27 and TRBJ1-2; 7 nucleotides align to TRBD1. Germline CDR1 is MNHEY and CDR2 is SMNVEV (reference sequence). Unmatched junction bases numbered 5, after V lost 3 bases and J lost 7 bases. This CDR3 region has 13 residues. Here the CDR3 DNA reads TGTGCCAGCAGTTTCCGGGACAGAGGTGGCTACACCTTC. Translating gives CASSFRDRGGYTF.

Of note for this clone: Other DNA variants within this sample encode the same CDR3. V is TRBV19 and J is TRBJ2-7; 7 bases are shared with TRBD1. CDR1 is LNHDA, CDR2 SQIVND, per germline (reference sequence). With 7 bases clipped from V and 1 base from J, the junction kept 4 bases outside the gene matches. The CDR3 extends over 13 amino acids. The CDR3 DNA follows: TGTGCCAGTACCCCGGGACAGTCCTACGAGCAGTACTTC. This codes for CASTPGQSYEQYF.

The chain has TRBV9 and TRBJ1-5; possible D gene TRBD1, 5 bases. The germline V and J ends were trimmed by 5 bases and 0 bases, with 15 bases remaining between them. Germline V gene lookup returns CDR1 SGDLS and CDR2 YYNGEE. This CDR3 has 16 residues. In DNA, the CDR3 is TGTGCCAGCAGAGAGAACAGGCGAGATAGCAATCAGCCCCAGCATTTT. Translating gives CASRENRRDSNQPQHF.

The chain carries TRBV2 and TRBJ1-1; D is perhaps TRBD1 (5 bases). V was pared by 7 bases and J by 1 base, with 13 bases between. The CDR3 has 14 amino acids. Germline CDR1 reads SNHLY; CDR2 reads FYNNEI. The CDR3 DNA sequence: TGTGCCAGCAACCCTGGACATACGAACACTGAAGCTTTCTTT. This sequence encodes CASNPGHTNTEAFF.

This clone came up a few times. The chain employs TRBV18 and TRBJ1-1, with 12 bases aligning to TRBD1. The germline CDR1 and CDR2 sequences are KGHSH and LQKENI. The CDR3 has 17 amino acids. V shed 8 bases and J 6 bases; nucleotides not matched to a gene: 16. CDR3 nucleotide sequence: TGTGCCAGCACGGGCACCGGGACAGGGGGCGAAGGACCTGAAGCTTTCTTT. Translation gives CASTGTGTGGEGPEAFF.

Only a few counts were recorded for this clone. J is TRBJ1-2 and V is TRBV5-1; D is uncertain. There are 15 residues in the CDR3. Trimming left V 10 bases short and J 0 bases short, with 19 bases between. Germline loops: CDR1 SGHRS, CDR2 YFSETQ. CDR3 sequence reads: CAGRQAPTPNYGYTF. The DNA for the CDR3 is TGCGCCGGGCGACAAGCTCCAACCCCTAACTATGGCTACACCTTC. Using reference TRBV5-1 and TRBJ1-2 for the parts outside the CDR3, the full variable domain is KAGVTQTPRYLIKTRGQQVTLSCSPISGHRSVSWYQQTPGQGLQFLFEYFSETQRNKGNFPGRFSGRQFSNSRSEMNVSTLELGDSALYLCAGRQAPTPNYGYTFGSGTRLTVV.

This clone was detected once. V gene TRBV12-5 combines with J gene TRBJ2-5; D unresolved. The CDR3 runs to 15 residues. With 6 bases removed from V and 2 bases from J, the gap between germline ends came to 16 bases. Looked up from germline, CDR1 is LGHNT and CDR2 is FRNRAP. The CDR3 DNA is TGTGCTAGTGGGAGCCTAGAGGCAGCACAAGAGACCCAGTACTTC. Its translation: CASGSLEAAQETQYF.

The genes are TRBV7-2 and TRBJ2-7; perhaps TRBD2 as D (6 bases). The V end was cut by 5 bases, the J end by 2 bases, with 16 bases between. This CDR3 contains 15 residues. The germline gives CDR1 SGHTA, CDR2 FQGNSA. The CDR3 here is CASSLGVAEAYEQYF. CDR3 DNA: TGTGCCAGCAGCCTCGGGGTAGCGGAAGCCTACGAGCAGTACTTC.

The chain combines TRBV12-2 with TRBJ2-1; the tabulated D call, TRBD2, remains unverified against the DNA. TRBV12-2 represents a pseudogene. The CDR3 length is 16 residues. The CDR3 region is CASRLALGGSYNEQFF. CDR3 DNA: TGTGCAAGTCGCTTAGCGCTGGGGGGGAGCTACAATGAGCAGTTCTTC.

In its sample, this clone was seen once. CDR3 residues: CASSSRRGSGYTF. CDR3 coding DNA: TGTGCCAGCAGCTCCCGGAGAGGGTCCGGCTACACCTTC. The chain combines TRBV7-8 with TRBJ1-2; D uncertain. This CDR3 region has 13 residues. From germline, CDR1 is SGHVS and CDR2 FQNEAQ. The ends were cut back, 4 bases at V and 8 bases at J, with 14 bases in the middle.

This sequence joins TRBV7-2 and TRBJ1-5; the match to TRBD1 covers 12 bases. The CDR3 sequence is 16 residues long. Trimming at V came to 5 bases and at J to 6 bases, leaving 8 bases not matched to a gene. Germline V gives CDR1 SGHTA, CDR2 FQGNSA. Here the CDR3 DNA reads TGTGCCAGCAGCCAACAGGGACAGGGGGCTTTTCAGCCCCAGCATTTT. Translation: CASSQQGQGAFQPQHF.